The 5 T cell receptor beta chains below come from one sample, sequenced in a study of OX40 agonist ivuxolimab in advanced cancers. Using immunoSEQ multiplex PCR, the repertoire was profiled, and TCRdb retains in-frame clones only, with some absent. The table has about 62,000 clones, 79% seen once; the top ten hold 11%. The specimen comprised CD4+ or CD8+ T cells sorted from blood, sampled in a trial of the OX40 agonist ivuxolimab. The receptor set was obtained from an adult with an advanced solid tumor such as melanoma, head and neck, liver or kidney cancer.

V is TRBV27 and J is TRBJ2-2; 9 bases align to TRBD1. Losses at the gene ends were 5 bases for V and 4 bases for J; bases not matched to a gene: 5. The CDR3 is 15 amino acids. Germline CDR1 reads MNHEY; CDR2 reads SMNVEV (reference sequence). The CDR3 here is CASSPGQGSTGELFF. In nucleotides, the CDR3 is TGTGCCAGCAGTCCGGGACAGGGTAGCACCGGGGAGCTGTTTTTT.

The chain joins TRBV9 to TRBJ2-1; 9 bases match TRBD2. In germline, CDR1 is SGDLS, CDR2 YYNGEE. The CDR3 consists of 15 residues. After removal of 3 bases from V and 5 bases from J, the junction contained 6 bases not matched to a gene. The CDR3 region has the DNA TGTGCCAGCAGCGCTTTAGCGGGAGTGGACAATGAGCAGTTCTTC. Translation gives CASSALAGVDNEQFF.

The CDR3 is CASSQDRPAGYGKNIQYF. The CDR3 coding sequence is TGCGCCAGCAGCCAAGATCGGCCTGCGGGGTATGGCAAAAACATTCAGTACTTC. The J gene is TRBJ2-4, the V gene TRBV4-1; tentative D call: TRBD2 (6 bases). CDR1 and CDR2 (germline): MGHRA, YSYEKL. V shed 0 bases and J shed 3 bases, with 18 bases lying between them. CDR3 length: 18 residues.

The V gene is TRBV5-1, the J gene TRBJ1-1, with TRBD1 identical over 7 bases. There are 12 residues in the CDR3. V lost 5 bases and J lost 3; bases outside the gene matches: 1. Germline V gene data show CDR1 as SGHRS and CDR2 as YFSETQ. The CDR3 loop reads CASRTGDTEAFF. The CDR3, as DNA: TGCGCCAGCAGAACAGGGGACACTGAAGCTTTCTTT.

CDR3 protein: CASSFTANYGYTF. The CDR3 nucleotides read TGTGCCAGCAGTTTTACAGCTAACTATGGCTACACCTTC. The genes are TRBV27 and TRBJ1-2; D uncertain. The V gene's germline CDR1 is MNHEY and CDR2 SMNVEV (reference sequence). V was cut by 3 bases and J by 0 bases, with 5 bases left in between. The CDR3 consists of 13 residues.